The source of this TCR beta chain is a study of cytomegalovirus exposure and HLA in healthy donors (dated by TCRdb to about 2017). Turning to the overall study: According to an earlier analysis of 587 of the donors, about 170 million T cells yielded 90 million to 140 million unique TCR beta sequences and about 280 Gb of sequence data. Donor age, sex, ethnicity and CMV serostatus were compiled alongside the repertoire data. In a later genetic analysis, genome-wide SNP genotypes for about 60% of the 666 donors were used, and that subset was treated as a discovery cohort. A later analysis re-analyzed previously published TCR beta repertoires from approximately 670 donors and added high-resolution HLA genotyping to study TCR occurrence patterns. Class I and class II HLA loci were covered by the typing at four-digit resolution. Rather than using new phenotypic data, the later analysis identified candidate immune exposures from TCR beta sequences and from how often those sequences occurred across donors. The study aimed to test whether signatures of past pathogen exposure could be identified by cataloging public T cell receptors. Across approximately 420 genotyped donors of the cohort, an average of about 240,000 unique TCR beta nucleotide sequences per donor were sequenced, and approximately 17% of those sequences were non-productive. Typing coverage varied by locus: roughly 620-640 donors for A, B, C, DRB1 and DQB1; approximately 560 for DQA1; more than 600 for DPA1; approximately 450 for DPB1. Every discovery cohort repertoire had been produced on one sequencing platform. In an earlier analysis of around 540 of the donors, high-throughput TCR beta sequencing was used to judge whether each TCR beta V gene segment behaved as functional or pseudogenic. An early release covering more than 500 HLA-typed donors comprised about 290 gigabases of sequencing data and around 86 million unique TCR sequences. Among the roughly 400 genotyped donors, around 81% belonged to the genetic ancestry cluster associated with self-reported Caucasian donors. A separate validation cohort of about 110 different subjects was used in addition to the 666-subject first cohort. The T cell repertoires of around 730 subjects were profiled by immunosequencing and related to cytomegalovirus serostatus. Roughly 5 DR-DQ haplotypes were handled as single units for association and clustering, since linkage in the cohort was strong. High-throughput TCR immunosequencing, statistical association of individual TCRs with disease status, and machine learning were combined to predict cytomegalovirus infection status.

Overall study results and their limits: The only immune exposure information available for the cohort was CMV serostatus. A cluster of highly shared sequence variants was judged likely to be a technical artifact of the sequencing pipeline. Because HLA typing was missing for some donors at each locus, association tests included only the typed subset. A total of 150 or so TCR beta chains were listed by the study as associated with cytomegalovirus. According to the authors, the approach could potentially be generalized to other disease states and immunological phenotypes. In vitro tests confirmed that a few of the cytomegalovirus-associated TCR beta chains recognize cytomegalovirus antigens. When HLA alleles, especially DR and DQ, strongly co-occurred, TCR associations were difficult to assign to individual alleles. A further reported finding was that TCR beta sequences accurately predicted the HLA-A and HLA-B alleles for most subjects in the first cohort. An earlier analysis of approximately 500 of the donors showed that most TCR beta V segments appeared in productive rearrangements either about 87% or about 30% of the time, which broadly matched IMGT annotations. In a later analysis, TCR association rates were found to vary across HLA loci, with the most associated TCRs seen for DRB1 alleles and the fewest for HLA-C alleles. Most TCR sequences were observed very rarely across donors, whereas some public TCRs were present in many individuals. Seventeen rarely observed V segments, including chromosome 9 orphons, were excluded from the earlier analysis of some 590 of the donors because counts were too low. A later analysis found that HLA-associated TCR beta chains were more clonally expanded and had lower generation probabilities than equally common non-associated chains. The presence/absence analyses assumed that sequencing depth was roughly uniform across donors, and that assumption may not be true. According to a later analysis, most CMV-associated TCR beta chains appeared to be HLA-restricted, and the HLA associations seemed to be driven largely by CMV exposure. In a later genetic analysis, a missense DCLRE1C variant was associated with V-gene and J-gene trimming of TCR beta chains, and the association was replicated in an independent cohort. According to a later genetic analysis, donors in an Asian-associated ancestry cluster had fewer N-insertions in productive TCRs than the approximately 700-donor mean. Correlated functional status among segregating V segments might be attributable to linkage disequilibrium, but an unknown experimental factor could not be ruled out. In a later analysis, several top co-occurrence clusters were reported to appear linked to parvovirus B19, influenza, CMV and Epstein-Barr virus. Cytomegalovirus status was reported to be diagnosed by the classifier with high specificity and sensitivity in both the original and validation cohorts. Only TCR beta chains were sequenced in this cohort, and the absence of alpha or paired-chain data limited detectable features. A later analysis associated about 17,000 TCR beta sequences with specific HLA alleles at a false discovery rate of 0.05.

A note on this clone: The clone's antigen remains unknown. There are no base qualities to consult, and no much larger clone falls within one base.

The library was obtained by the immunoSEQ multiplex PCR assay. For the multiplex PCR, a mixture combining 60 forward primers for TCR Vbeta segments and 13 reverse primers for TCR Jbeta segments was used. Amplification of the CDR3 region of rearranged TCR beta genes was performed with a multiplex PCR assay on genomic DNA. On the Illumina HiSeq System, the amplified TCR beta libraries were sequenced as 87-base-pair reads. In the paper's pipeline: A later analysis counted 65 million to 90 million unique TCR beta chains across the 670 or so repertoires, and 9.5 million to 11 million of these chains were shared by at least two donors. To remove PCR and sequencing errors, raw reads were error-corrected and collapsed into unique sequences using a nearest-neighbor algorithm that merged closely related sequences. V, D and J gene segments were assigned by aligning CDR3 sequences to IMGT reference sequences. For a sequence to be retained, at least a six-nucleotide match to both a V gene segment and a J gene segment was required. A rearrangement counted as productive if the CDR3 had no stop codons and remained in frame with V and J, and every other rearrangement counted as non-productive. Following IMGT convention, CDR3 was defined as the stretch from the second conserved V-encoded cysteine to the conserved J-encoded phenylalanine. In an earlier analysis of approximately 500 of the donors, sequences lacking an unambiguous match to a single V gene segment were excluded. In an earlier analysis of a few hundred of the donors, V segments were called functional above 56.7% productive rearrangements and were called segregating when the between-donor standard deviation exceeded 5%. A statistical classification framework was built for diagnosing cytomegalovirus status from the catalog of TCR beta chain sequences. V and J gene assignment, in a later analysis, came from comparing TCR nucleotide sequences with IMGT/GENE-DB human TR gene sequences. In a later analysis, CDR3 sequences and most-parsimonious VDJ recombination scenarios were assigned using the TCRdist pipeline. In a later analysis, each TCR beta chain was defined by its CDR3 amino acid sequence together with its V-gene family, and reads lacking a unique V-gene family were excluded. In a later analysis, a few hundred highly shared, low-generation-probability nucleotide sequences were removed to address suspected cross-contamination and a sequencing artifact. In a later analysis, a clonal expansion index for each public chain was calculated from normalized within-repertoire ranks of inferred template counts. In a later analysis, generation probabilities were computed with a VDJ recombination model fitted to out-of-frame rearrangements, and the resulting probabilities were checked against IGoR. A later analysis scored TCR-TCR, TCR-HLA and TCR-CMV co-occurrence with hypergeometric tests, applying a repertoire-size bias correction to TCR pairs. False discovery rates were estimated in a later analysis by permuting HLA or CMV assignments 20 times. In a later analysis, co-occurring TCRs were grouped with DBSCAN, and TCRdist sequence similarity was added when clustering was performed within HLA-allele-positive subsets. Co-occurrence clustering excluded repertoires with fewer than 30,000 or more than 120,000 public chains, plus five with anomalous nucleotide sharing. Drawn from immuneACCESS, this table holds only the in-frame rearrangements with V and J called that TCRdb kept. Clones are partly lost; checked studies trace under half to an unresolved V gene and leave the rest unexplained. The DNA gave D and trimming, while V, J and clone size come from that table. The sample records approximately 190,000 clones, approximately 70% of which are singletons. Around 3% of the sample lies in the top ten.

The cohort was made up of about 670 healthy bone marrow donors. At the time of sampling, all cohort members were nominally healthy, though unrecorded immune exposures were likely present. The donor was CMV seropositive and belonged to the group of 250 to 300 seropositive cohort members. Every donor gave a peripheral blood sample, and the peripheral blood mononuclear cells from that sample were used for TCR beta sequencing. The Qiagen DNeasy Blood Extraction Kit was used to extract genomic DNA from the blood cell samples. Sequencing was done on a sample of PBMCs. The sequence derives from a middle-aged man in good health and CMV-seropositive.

Read as DNA, the sequence is TGTGCCAGTAAGTTCGACTCCCGGGCTAACTATGGCTACACCTTC. It specifies CASKFDSRANYGYTF. In this chain, TRBV19 is recombined with TRBJ1-2, with no reliable assignment of the D segment. The cysteine opens and the phenylalanine closes a CDR3 of 15 amino acids. CDR3 DNA is the only sequence kept; it has 45 bases, read in frame from the first base. Relative to germline, V is 7 bases shorter and J is 0 bases shorter, with 15 bases between their ends. CDR1 is given as LNHDA and CDR2 as SQIVND, both from the germline V gene (reference sequence).